One and the same sample provided the 29 T cell receptor beta chains below, sequenced in a study of OX40 agonist ivuxolimab in advanced cancers. Here immunoSEQ multiplex PCR was the method, and the copy in TCRdb shows in-frame clones only, minus some. The data hold about 82,000 clones, with around 84% observed a single time. This specimen was CD4+ or CD8+ T cells sorted from blood, taken in a trial of the OX40 agonist ivuxolimab. All receptors come from an adult with an advanced solid tumor such as melanoma, head and neck, liver or kidney cancer.

The chain recombines TRBV18 with TRBJ2-1; D is uncertain. Trimming pared 0 bases from V and 5 bases from J, leaving 17 bases between. This CDR3 is built from 17 residues. Per germline, CDR1 KGHSH and CDR2 LQKENI. CDR3 residues: CASSPPVGKKSHNEQFF. Written as DNA, the CDR3 is TGTGCCAGCTCACCACCCGTAGGGAAGAAATCTCACAATGAGCAGTTCTTC.

This chain links TRBV11-2 with TRBJ1-1; D possibly corresponds to TRBD1 (5 bases). Trimming stripped 5 bases from V and 4 bases from J, with 11 bases between. Germline CDR1 is SGHAT and CDR2 is FQNNGV. This CDR3 comprises 13 residues. The CDR3 DNA is TGTGCCAGCAGCGCTCTAAGGGGCACTGAAGCTTTCTTT. Its translation is CASSALRGTEAFF.

The J gene is TRBJ1-6, the V gene TRBV19; 8 positions agree with TRBD1. With 5 bases clipped from V and 7 bases from J, the junction kept 10 bases outside the gene matches. The germline V gene has CDR1 LNHDA and CDR2 SQIVND (reference sequence). The CDR3 length is 16 residues. This CDR3 is CASSLRTGRMNSPLHF. CDR3 nucleotide sequence: TGTGCCAGTAGTCTAAGGACAGGGCGTATGAATTCACCCCTCCACTTT.

This clone has a single count. The CDR3 DNA reads TGTGCCAGTAGTAGCGGGACAGCAGGAAACACTGAAGCTTTCTTT. Protein sequence: CASSSGTAGNTEAFF. The chain carries TRBV19 and TRBJ1-1, with 7 positions matching TRBD1. The germline V gene has CDR1 LNHDA and CDR2 SQIVND (reference sequence). V was clipped by 4 bases and J by 2 bases; unmatched bases: 7. The CDR3 is made up of 15 amino acids. Looking up the rest from reference TRBV19 and TRBJ1-1 gives the full variable domain: DGGITQSPKYLFRKEGQNVTLSCEQNLNHDAMYWYRQDPGQGLRLIYYSQIVNDFQKGDIAEGYSVSREKKESFPLTVTSAQKNPTAFYLCASSSGTAGNTEAFFGQGTRLTVV.

This clone came up once. The V and J genes are TRBV29-1 and TRBJ2-1; a possible D gene is TRBD1 (6 bases). V gave up 8 bases and J gave up 5 bases, with 19 bases separating them. This CDR3 has 14 residues. Germline V gene data show CDR1 as SQVTM and CDR2 as ANQGSEA. This CDR3 is CSFRWGDRHNEQFF. CDR3 DNA: TGCAGCTTCCGTTGGGGAGACAGGCACAATGAGCAGTTCTTC.

CDR3 amino acids: CASSLRPADTQYF. Here the CDR3 DNA reads TGTGCCAGCAGCTTGCGCCCGGCGGATACGCAGTATTTT. This chain joins TRBV5-4 and TRBJ2-3; no clear D gene. The CDR3 runs 13 residues. V lost 1 base and J lost 6, with 9 bases in between. CDR1 and CDR2 from the germline V gene are SGHNT and YYREEE (reference sequence).

The gene calls are TRBV7-3 and TRBJ2-2; D gene unclear. Germline V gives CDR1 SGHTA, CDR2 FQGTGA. V was trimmed by 2 bases and J by 3 bases, leaving 10 bases between them. This CDR3 region has 15 residues. CDR3 nucleotides: TGTGCCAGCAGCTTACGTCCCGGTCACACCGGGGAGCTGTTTTTT. Protein sequence: CASSLRPGHTGELFF. Variable domain in full (rest from reference TRBV7-3 and TRBJ2-2): GAGVSQTPSNKVTEKGKYVELRCDPISGHTALYWYRQSLGQGPEFLIYFQGTGAADDSGLPNDRFFAVRPEGSVSTLKIQRTERGDSAVYLCASSLRPGHTGELFFGEGSRLTVL.

The rearrangement uses TRBV7-9 and TRBJ1-1; tentatively, D is TRBD1 (6 bases). Germline CDR1 reads SEHNR; CDR2 reads FQNEAQ (reference sequence). This CDR3 comprises 18 residues. Trimming took off 0 bases at V and 1 base at J, with 18 bases between the two ends. CDR3 sequence: CASSLARIPGQSNTEAFF. The CDR3 DNA follows: TGTGCCAGCAGCTTAGCGCGGATACCGGGACAATCGAACACTGAAGCTTTCTTT.

CDR3 sequence: CATAGLGELAEQYF. CDR3 DNA: TGTGCCACAGCGGGTCTCGGGGAGCTGGCCGAGCAGTACTTC. The V call is TRBV27, the J call TRBJ2-5, with TRBD2 as a possible D gene (6 bases). The DNA end favors TRBJ2-7, so the J call may be wrong. CDR1 is MNHEY and CDR2 is SMNVEV in the germline V gene (reference sequence). This CDR3 has 14 amino acids.

The chain joins TRBV7-2 to TRBJ1-2, with TRBD1 matching over 10 bases. CDR3 length: 15 residues. Per germline, CDR1 SGHTA and CDR2 FQGNSA. Trimming removed 5 bases from V and 5 bases from J; junction bases left unmatched: 8. The CDR3 nucleotides read TGTGCCAGCAGCACCCGAGGGACAGGGGATTATGGCTACACCTTC. It codes for CASSTRGTGDYGYTF.

This clone was counted a single time. V usage is TRBV30 and J usage is TRBJ1-6; no definite D call. Germline V lookup: CDR1 GTSNPN, CDR2 SVGIG (reference sequence). The CDR3 spans 15 residues. Trimming stripped 4 bases from V and 5 bases from J, with 15 bases between. DNA for the CDR3: TGTGCCTGGACCTCGGGCAGCACCAATAATTCACCCCTCCACTTT. As protein: CAWTSGSTNNSPLHF.

This sequence joins TRBV6-6 and TRBJ1-2; D gene ambiguous. The CDR3 totals 14 residues. CDR1 and CDR2 (germline): MNHNY, SVGAGI (reference sequence). Trimming removed 6 bases from V and 3 bases from J, with 14 bases in between. This chain's CDR3 is CASRNLSGYYGYTF. CDR3 nucleotides: TGTGCCAGCAGAAACCTCTCGGGTTACTATGGCTACACCTTC.

The V gene is TRBV11-2, the J gene TRBJ2-5, with 8 bases aligning to TRBD1. The CDR3 runs to 13 residues. Germline V lookup: CDR1 SGHAT, CDR2 FQNNGV. V dropped 4 bases and J dropped 2; count of bases not matched to a gene: 0. The DNA of the CDR3 is TGTGCCAGCAGCTGGACAGGGCAAGAGACCCAGTACTTC. It translates to CASSWTGQETQYF.

The rearrangement joins TRBV18 to TRBJ1-1, with D possibly being TRBD1 (6 bases). The germline V and J ends were trimmed by 2 bases and 7 bases, with 11 bases remaining between them. Germline V gene lookup returns CDR1 KGHSH and CDR2 LQKENI. The CDR3 consists of 13 residues. CDR3 region: CASSPSQGNEAFF. The CDR3 DNA reads TGTGCCAGCTCACCAAGCCAGGGGAATGAAGCTTTCTTT. Full variable domain (outside the CDR3, taken from reference TRBV18 and TRBJ1-1): NAGVMQNPRHLVRRRGQEARLRCSPMKGHSHVYWYRQLPEEGLKFMVYLQKENIIDESGMPKERFSAEFPKEGPSILRIQQVVRGDSAAYFCASSPSQGNEAFFGQGTRLTVV.

The chain joins TRBV7-8 to TRBJ1-3; 11 positions match TRBD1. The CDR3 totals 18 residues. Germline lookup yields CDR1 SGHVS and CDR2 FQNEAQ. After removal of 1 base from V and 1 base from J, the junction contained 6 bases not matched to a gene. The CDR3 nucleotides are TGTGCCAGCAGCTTAGTACCCGGACAGGGGGCGTCTGGAAACACCATATATTTT. This encodes CASSLVPGQGASGNTIYF.

This clone showed up just a few times. The chain combines TRBV5-6 with TRBJ1-2; D is perhaps TRBD1 (5 bases). V was pared by 0 bases and J by 8 bases, with 20 bases between. The CDR3 is 16 residues long. The germline gives CDR1 SGHDT, CDR2 YYEEEE. The DNA of the CDR3 is TGTGCCAGCAGCTTGGGAGAAAACAGGCGACAAAAGGGCTACACCTTC. Its protein product is CASSLGENRRQKGYTF.

A few counts support this clone. The chain joins TRBV7-9 to TRBJ2-2, with D possibly called TRBD1 or TRBD2 (5 bases each). The CDR3 is 17 amino acids. Per germline, CDR1 SEHNR and CDR2 FQNEAQ (reference sequence). V lost 1 base and J 0 bases, leaving 12 bases between the germline ends. The CDR3 here is CASSLGLPGPNTGELFF. CDR3 DNA: TGTGCCAGCAGCTTAGGATTGCCGGGACCGAACACCGGGGAGCTGTTTTTT. The full variable domain, rest sourced from reference TRBV7-9 and TRBJ2-2, is DTGVSQNPRHKITKRGQNVTFRCDPISEHNRLYWYRQTLGQGPEFLTYFQNEAQLEKSRLLSDRFSAERPKGSFSTLEIQRTEQGDSAMYLCASSLGLPGPNTGELFFGEGSRLTVL.

The V gene is TRBV7-9, the J gene TRBJ2-3; D not resolved. The V gene lost 7 bases and the J gene lost 2 bases, with 19 bases spanning the gap. The CDR3 is 16 amino acids. CDR1 and CDR2 from the germline V gene are SEHNR and FQNEAQ (reference sequence). The CDR3 is CASTQTEKDNTDTQYF. The DNA of the CDR3 is TGTGCCAGCACCCAAACCGAAAAAGACAACACAGATACGCAGTATTTT.

The chain has TRBV6-5 and TRBJ1-2; D unclear. V lost 8 bases and J lost 4, with 14 bases in between. Germline assignment: CDR1 MNHEY and CDR2 SVGAGI. The CDR3 is 13 amino acids. CDR3 DNA sequence: TGTGCCAGCTCGTTAAGGGATTTCTATGGCTACACCTTC. This gives the protein CASSLRDFYGYTF.

The rearrangement joins TRBV5-8 to TRBJ2-2; possible D gene TRBD1, 5 bases. CDR1 is SGHTS and CDR2 is YDEGEE in the germline V gene. V was pared by 1 base and J by 1 base, with 5 bases between. This CDR3 is built from 14 residues. The CDR3 reads CASSLTGNTGELFF. The DNA of the CDR3 is TGTGCCAGCAGCTTGACAGGGAACACCGGGGAGCTGTTTTTT.

The V gene is TRBV7-9, the J gene TRBJ1-5; D is ambiguous. The V gene lost 10 bases and the J gene lost 2 bases, with 12 bases spanning the gap. Germline V gene lookup returns CDR1 SEHNR and CDR2 FQNEAQ (reference sequence). The CDR3 spans 13 residues. The DNA of the CDR3 is TGTGCCACCCAAAGGGTGGGCAATCAGCCCCAGCATTTT. Encoded protein: CATQRVGNQPQHF. Looking up the rest from reference TRBV7-9 and TRBJ1-5 gives the full variable domain: DTGVSQNPRHKITKRGQNVTFRCDPISEHNRLYWYRQTLGQGPEFLTYFQNEAQLEKSRLLSDRFSAERPKGSFSTLEIQRTEQGDSAMYLCATQRVGNQPQHFGDGTRLSIL.

The chain combines TRBV7-9 with TRBJ2-2, with 12 bases identical to TRBD2. Germline V lookup: CDR1 SEHNR, CDR2 FQNEAQ (reference sequence). V shed 1 base and J 6 bases; nucleotides not matched to a gene: 3. The CDR3 sequence is 16 residues long. The CDR3 region has the DNA TGTGCCAGCAGCTTAGGACTAGCGGGAGAAGCCGGGGAGCTGTTTTTT. Protein: CASSLGLAGEAGELFF.

The V gene is TRBV5-5, the J gene TRBJ2-3; no clear D gene. The CDR3 runs to 14 residues. Germline CDR1 and CDR2: SGHKS and YYEKEE (reference sequence). The ends were cut back, 4 bases at V and 4 bases at J, with 13 bases in the middle. In nucleotides, the CDR3 is TGTGCCAGCAGCCTCCAAGGGCGAGCAGATACGCAGTATTTT. As protein: CASSLQGRADTQYF.

V gene TRBV28 combines with J gene TRBJ2-5; TRBD1 matches 7 bases. Germline V gene sequence: CDR1 MDHEN, CDR2 SYDVKM. After removal of 5 bases from V and 2 bases from J, the junction contained 8 bases not matched to a gene. This CDR3 region has 15 residues. Here the CDR3 reads CASSSRRDRQETQYF. For the CDR3, the DNA is TGTGCCAGCAGTAGCCGCCGGGACAGACAAGAGACCCAGTACTTC.

This clone was found once. The chain links TRBV27 to TRBJ1-1; no definite D call. This CDR3 has 14 residues. Deletions cut 6 bases from V and 1 base from J, with 12 bases between. CDR1 and CDR2 from the germline V gene are MNHEY and SMNVEV (reference sequence). The chain's CDR3 is CASSLTFRNTEAFF. DNA of the CDR3: TGTGCCAGCAGCCTTACATTCAGGAACACTGAAGCTTTCTTT.

The rearrangement joins TRBV19 to TRBJ1-2, with D possibly matching TRBD1 (5 bases). From germline, CDR1 is LNHDA and CDR2 SQIVND (reference sequence). Deletions cut 5 bases from V and 7 bases from J, with 8 bases between. The length of the CDR3 is 11 residues. CDR3 sequence reads: CASSGGGGYTF. CDR3 nucleotides: TGTGCCAGTAGTGGTGGGGGTGGCTACACCTTC.

In this sample, this clone turned up once. The genes are TRBV6-1 and TRBJ1-2; 7 bases are a match to TRBD1. Germline-derived CDR1 and CDR2 are MNHNS and SASEGT. The length of the CDR3 is 14 residues. V gave up 6 bases and J gave up 2 bases; unmatched junction bases: 6. CDR3 protein: CASRPGQINYGYTF. The CDR3 DNA is TGTGCCAGCAGACCGGGACAGATAAACTATGGCTACACCTTC.

This sequence joins TRBV27 and TRBJ1-5; 9 bases fit TRBD1. Germline lookup yields CDR1 MNHEY and CDR2 SMNVEV (reference sequence). The CDR3 length is 16 residues. V dropped 4 bases and J dropped 2; count of bases not matched to a gene: 6. The CDR3 bases are TGTGCCAGCAGTTCACTGGACAGGGGCGGCAATCAGCCCCAGCATTTT. Translating it yields CASSSLDRGGNQPQHF.

This rearrangement joins TRBV4-3 to TRBJ2-2, with TRBD2 matching 12 bases. There are 18 residues in the CDR3. V lost 0 bases, J lost 4 bases, and 6 bases stayed unmatched. CDR1 and CDR2 from the germline V gene are LGHNA and YSLEER. CDR3 region: CASSQDTTSGRPTGELFF. CDR3 nucleotide sequence: TGCGCCAGCAGCCAAGATACAACTAGCGGGAGGCCCACCGGGGAGCTGTTTTTT.